Sequencing of this TCR beta chain was carried out in a study of T cell clonality in common variable immunodeficiency. Broader study findings: Patient heterogeneity in the CVID cohort limited correlations between repertoire features and clinical complications. CVID subjects shared fewer TCRbeta clones than healthy controls did.

Notes on this clone: Antigen: not known. The CDR3 end lies 3 residues beyond the end of the read and is filled in from the germline J gene.

The repertoire was sequenced with immunoSEQ multiplex PCR; TCRdb's copy has only in-frame clones and lacks some. Observed in the sample are 40,000 or so clones, none of them singletons. CDR3 length equals 14 residues. The germline CDR1 and CDR2 sequences are DFQATT and SNEGSKA (reference sequence). V shed 4 bases, J shed 10 bases, and the junction held 7 bases outside the gene matches. The TCR originated in a person aged 18-70 years in good health. V gene TRBV20-1 combines with J gene TRBJ1-6; 10 bases line up with TRBD1. Material: peripheral blood mononuclear cells. Here the CDR3 reads CSATRDRGGSPLHF. The CDR3 bases that were read are TGCAGTGCTACACGGGACAGGGGAGGCTCACCC.